One TCR beta chain is described in this entry. V lost 4 bases, J lost 1 base, and 6 bases stayed unmatched. This CDR3 has 16 residues. CDR1 and CDR2 from the germline V gene are SGHRS and YFSETQ. As handled by the study authors: How many nucleated cells were present was estimated from reference gene primer amplification. Some clones are missing from TCRdb's copy, which holds only in-frame ones; the method was immunoSEQ multiplex PCR. That table gives V, J and clone size, and the DNA gave D and trimming. This sample has 250,000 to 350,000 clones; 65% to 85% occur once, and the top ten carry roughly 14%. This sample stems from a study of blood T cell repertoires in COVID-19. Across the whole study: Samples came from the United States, Italy and Spain, spanning acute and convalescent COVID-19. In each case, the material was cDNA or gDNA derived from T cells, B-cell-depleted T cells, or PBMCs.

Seattle enrolled patients during active infection and tracked them longitudinally. The sequence was obtained from a person between 65 and 80 years old with COVID-19, enrolled during active disease. This rearrangement joins TRBV5-1 to TRBJ2-3, with 10 nucleotides matching TRBD1. What was sequenced was peripheral blood. The CDR3 nucleotides are TGCGCCAGCAGCCTGCAGACAGGGGGCCGCACAGATACGCAGTATTTT. Translated: CASSLQTGGRTDTQYF.